Detailed here is one TCR beta chain. What it recognizes is unknown. This sample is drawn from a study of T-cell reconstitution after alpha-beta-depleted transplantation in children. General study points: At day 60, the high TCRbeta diversity found in some patients originated from recipient T cells and thymic progenitors that had survived. Reportedly, alpha-beta T cells present about two months post-transplant originated from several hundred expanded clones of graft origin. Fresh T-cell production supplied most of the T-cell counts and diversity seen one year after transplant.

Germline V gene lookup returns CDR1 MDHEN and CDR2 SYDVKM. Trimming removed 6 bases from V and 4 bases from J; junction bases left unmatched: 1. This CDR3 is 14 amino acids long. Unique molecular identifiers were incorporated when the TCRbeta library was constructed. A single record per CDR3 protein comes from TCRdb applying MiXCR to the PCR reads. The sample contains more than 200,000 distinct CDR3 sequences, 24% of which appear only once. The sample in question was PBMCs, mostly from graft donor cells, obtained 360 days after TCRalphabeta/CD19-depleted stem cell transplant. This chain uses TRBV28 with TRBJ1-6; 9 nucleotides match TRBD1. This sequence was found in a female patient aged 2-10 years who had a stem cell transplant for congenital amegakaryocytic thrombocytopenia, so the T cells may come from the graft donor. The CDR3 here is CASSDRGYNSPLHF. DNA for the CDR3: TGTGCCAGCAGCGACAGGGGGTATAATTCACCCCTCCACTTT.